This entry describes one T cell receptor (beta chain). The sample belongs to a study of T cell changes during pregnancy in multiple sclerosis. Assay: immunoSEQ multiplex PCR; the TCRdb copy retains only in-frame clones and omits some. The sample comprises under 50,000 clones, around 92% of which are singletons, and approximately 0.8% rests with the top ten. Sequencing was performed on CD4+ T cells from peripheral blood mononuclear cells, taken in the third trimester of pregnancy. This TCR derives from a female donor with multiple sclerosis, enrolled in a pregnancy study.

The CDR3 region has the DNA TGCGCCAGCAGTGAGCTAGCGGGAGGGAGCTCCTACGAGCAGTACTTC. This codes for CASSELAGGSSYEQYF. The rearrangement joins TRBV10-2 to TRBJ2-7; 12 bases align to TRBD2. Germline V gene lookup returns CDR1 WSHSY and CDR2 SAAADI. This CDR3 is built from 16 residues. J gave up 0 bases and V 2 bases, and 2 bases lay outside the gene matches.